This T cell receptor (beta chain) was sequenced during a study of shared clonotypes between healthy human individuals. The deep-level immunoSEQ assay was used. The method was immunoSEQ multiplex PCR; TCRdb's version includes in-frame clones alone and lacks a portion of them. Among more than 2 million clones listed, less than 95% were seen once. In germline, CDR1 is KGHSH, CDR2 LQKENI. The CDR3 has 15 residues. The V end lost 3 bases, the J end lost 0 bases, and 12 bases lay between the germline ends. Overall study findings and caveats: Represented diversity, genetic and exposure-history alike, was limited by few donors. Around 5% was the fraction of naive CD4 clonotypes found shared across a few donors.

Naive CD8 isolation took CD45RO-negative cells positively selected for CCR7 and excluded terminally differentiated effector memory CD45RA+ cells. For this clone: Its specificity is unknown.

The sample consisted of naive CD8+ T cells sorted from blood. This receptor was obtained from a man between 18 and 29 years old in good health. This rearrangement joins TRBV18 to TRBJ2-7; D possibly corresponds to TRBD2 (6 bases). The CDR3 here is CASSPPGRSSYEQYF. The CDR3 nucleotides read TGTGCCAGCTCACCTCCGGGGAGGTCCTCCTACGAGCAGTACTTC.